This TCR beta chain was captured by sequencing in a study of PD-1 blockade in mismatch repair-deficient tumors. Study background: All were previously treated, progressing patients with approximately 12 mismatch repair-deficient cancer types. Overall study results and limits: After pembrolizumab, tumor-resident clones rose rapidly, then generally contracted before radiologic responses.

Sequencing used immunoSEQ multiplex PCR; TCRdb keeps in-frame clones, though not all of them. The table lists roughly 70,000 clones, approximately 80% of them singletons, with roughly 5.5% in the top ten. CDR3 size: 17 residues. Unmatched junction bases numbered 14, after V lost 8 bases and J lost 1 base. CDR1 SEHNR and CDR2 FQNEAQ come from the germline V gene (reference sequence). All patients were mismatch repair deficient, assessed by either PCR or immunohistochemistry. A few pembrolizumab responders had their TCRs sequenced. Regarding this clone: Its antigen is not identified.

The chain combines TRBV7-9 with TRBJ2-5, with 9 bases aligning to TRBD2. The sequence was obtained from an adult with mismatch repair-deficient cancer. This material consisted of peripheral blood, taken 2 weeks after starting pembrolizumab. The CDR3 nucleotides read TGTGCCAGCGGCCTCTCCACTAGCGGGCGTGTCCAAGAGACCCAGTACTTC. Residues: CASGLSTSGRVQETQYF.